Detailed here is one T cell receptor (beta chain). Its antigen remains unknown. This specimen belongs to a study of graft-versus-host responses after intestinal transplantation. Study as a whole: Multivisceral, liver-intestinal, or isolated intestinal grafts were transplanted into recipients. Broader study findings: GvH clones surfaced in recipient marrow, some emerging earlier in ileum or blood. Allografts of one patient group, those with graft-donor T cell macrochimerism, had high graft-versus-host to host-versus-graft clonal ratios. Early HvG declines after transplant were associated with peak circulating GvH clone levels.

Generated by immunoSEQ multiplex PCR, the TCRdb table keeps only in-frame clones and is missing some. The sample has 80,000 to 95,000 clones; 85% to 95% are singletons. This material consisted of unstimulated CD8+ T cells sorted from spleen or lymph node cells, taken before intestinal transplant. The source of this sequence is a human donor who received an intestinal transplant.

CDR3 nucleotides: TGCAGCGTTGAAGACAGGGGCGCTACGGGCTACGAGCAGTACTTC. Translating it yields CSVEDRGATGYEQYF. The chain carries TRBV29-1 and TRBJ2-7; perhaps TRBD1 as D (6 bases). The CDR3 spans 15 residues. V dropped 0 bases and J dropped 3 bases, with 15 bases sitting between them. Looked up from germline, CDR1 is SQVTM and CDR2 is ANQGSEA.